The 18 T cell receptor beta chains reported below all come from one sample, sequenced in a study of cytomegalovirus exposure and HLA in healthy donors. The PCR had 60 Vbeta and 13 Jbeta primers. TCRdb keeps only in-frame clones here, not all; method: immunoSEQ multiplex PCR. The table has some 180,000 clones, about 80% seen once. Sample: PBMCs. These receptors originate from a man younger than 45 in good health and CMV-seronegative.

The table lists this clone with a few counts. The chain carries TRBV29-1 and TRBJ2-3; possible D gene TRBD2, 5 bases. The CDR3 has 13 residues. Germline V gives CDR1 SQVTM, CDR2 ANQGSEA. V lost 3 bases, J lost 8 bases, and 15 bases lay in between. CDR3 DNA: TGCAGCGTTGAGCCGGCCGGGATGGGTACGCAGTATTTT. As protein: CSVEPAGMGTQYF.

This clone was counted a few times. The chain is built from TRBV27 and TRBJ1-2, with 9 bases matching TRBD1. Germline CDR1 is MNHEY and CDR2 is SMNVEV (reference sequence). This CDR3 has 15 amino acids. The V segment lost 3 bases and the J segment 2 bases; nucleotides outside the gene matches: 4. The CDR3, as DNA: TGTGCCAGCAGTTTGCAAGGACAGGGGAACTATGGCTACACCTTC. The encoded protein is CASSLQGQGNYGYTF.

The CDR3 loop reads CASSLGSAVQTDTQYF. The DNA of the CDR3 is TGTGCCAGCAGCTTAGGAAGCGCGGTCCAAACAGATACGCAGTATTTT. The gene calls are TRBV7-9 and TRBJ2-3; no clear D. V was pared by 1 base and J by 3 bases, with 14 bases between. CDR3 size: 16 residues. Germline lookup yields CDR1 SEHNR and CDR2 FQNEAQ (reference sequence).

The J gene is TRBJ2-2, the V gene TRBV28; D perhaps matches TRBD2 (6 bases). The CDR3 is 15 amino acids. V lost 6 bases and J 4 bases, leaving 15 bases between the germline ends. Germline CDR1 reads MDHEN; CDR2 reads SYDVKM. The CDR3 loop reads CASSDLAKVTGELFF. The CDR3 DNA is TGTGCCAGCAGCGACCTAGCGAAGGTCACCGGGGAGCTGTTTTTT.

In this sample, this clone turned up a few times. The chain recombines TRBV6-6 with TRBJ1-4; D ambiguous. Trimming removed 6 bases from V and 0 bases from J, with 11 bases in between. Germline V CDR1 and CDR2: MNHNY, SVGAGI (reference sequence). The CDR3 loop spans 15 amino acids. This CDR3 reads CASSLSGATNEKLFF. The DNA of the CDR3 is TGTGCCAGCAGCCTCTCCGGGGCAACTAATGAAAAACTGTTTTTT.

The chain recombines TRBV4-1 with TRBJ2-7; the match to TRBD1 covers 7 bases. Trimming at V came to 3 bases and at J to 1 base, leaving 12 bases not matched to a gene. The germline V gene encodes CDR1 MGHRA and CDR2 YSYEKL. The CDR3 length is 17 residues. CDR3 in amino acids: CASSQSLGDRRSYEQYF. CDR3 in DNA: TGCGCCAGCAGCCAGTCCCTCGGGGACAGAAGATCCTACGAGCAGTACTTC.

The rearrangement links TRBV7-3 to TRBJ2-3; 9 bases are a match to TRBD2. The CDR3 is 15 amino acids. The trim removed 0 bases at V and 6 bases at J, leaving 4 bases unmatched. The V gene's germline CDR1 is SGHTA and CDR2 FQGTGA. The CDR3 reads CASSLTLREGDTQYF. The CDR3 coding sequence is TGTGCCAGCAGCTTAACGTTGCGGGAGGGGGATACGCAGTATTTT.

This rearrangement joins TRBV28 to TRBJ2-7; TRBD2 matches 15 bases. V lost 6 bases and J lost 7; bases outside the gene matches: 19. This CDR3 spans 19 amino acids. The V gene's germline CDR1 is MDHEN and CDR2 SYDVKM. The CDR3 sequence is CASSRGAGLAGGPRWEQYF. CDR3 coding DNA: TGTGCCAGCAGCCGAGGGGCAGGACTAGCGGGAGGGCCGAGGTGGGAGCAGTACTTC.

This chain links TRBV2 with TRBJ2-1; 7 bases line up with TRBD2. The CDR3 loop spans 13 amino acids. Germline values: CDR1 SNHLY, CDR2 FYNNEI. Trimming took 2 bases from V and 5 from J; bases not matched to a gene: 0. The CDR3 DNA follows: TGTGCCAGCAGTGAACTAGCGGACAATGAGCAGTTCTTC. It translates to CASSELADNEQFF.

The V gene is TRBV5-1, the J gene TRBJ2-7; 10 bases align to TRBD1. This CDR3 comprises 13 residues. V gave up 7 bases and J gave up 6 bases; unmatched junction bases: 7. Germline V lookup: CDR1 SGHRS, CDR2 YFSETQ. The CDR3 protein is CASATGGLSEQYF. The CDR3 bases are TGCGCCAGCGCGACAGGGGGCCTTAGCGAGCAGTACTTC. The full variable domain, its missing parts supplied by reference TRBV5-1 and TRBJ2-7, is KAGVTQTPRYLIKTRGQQVTLSCSPISGHRSVSWYQQTPGQGLQFLFEYFSETQRNKGNFPGRFSGRQFSNSRSEMNVSTLELGDSALYLCASATGGLSEQYFGPGTRLTVT.

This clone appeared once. CDR3 sequence: CASSRGQGYEQYF. CDR3 bases: TGTGCCAGCTCACGGGGACAGGGCTACGAGCAGTACTTC. The gene calls are TRBV18 and TRBJ2-7, with TRBD1 matching 9 bases. Germline assignment: CDR1 KGHSH and CDR2 LQKENI. CDR3 length: 13 amino acids. V was pared by 4 bases and J by 3 bases, with 1 base of the junction left unmatched.

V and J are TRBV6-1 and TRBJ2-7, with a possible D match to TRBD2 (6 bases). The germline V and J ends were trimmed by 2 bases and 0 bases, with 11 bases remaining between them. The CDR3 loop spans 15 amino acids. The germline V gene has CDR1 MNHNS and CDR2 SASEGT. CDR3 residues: CASSEYKTSSYEQYF. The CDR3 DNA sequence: TGTGCCAGCAGTGAATACAAGACTAGCTCCTACGAGCAGTACTTC.

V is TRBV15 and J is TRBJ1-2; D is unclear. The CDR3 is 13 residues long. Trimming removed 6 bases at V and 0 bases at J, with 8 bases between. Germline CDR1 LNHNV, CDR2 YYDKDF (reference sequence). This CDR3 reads CATRDTANYGYTF. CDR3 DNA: TGTGCCACCAGAGACACCGCTAACTATGGCTACACCTTC.

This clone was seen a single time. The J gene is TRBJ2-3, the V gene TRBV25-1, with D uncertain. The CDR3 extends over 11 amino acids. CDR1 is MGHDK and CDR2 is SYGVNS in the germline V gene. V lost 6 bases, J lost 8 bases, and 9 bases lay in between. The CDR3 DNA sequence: TGTGCCAGCAGAGAAATCCTTACGCAGTATTTT. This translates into CASREILTQYF.

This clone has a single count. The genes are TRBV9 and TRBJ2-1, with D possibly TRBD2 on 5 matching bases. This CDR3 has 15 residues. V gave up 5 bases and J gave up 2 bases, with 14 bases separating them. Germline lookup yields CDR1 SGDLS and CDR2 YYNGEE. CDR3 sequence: CASRCFGLTYNEQFF. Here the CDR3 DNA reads TGTGCCAGCAGATGTTTTGGACTCACCTACAATGAGCAGTTCTTC.

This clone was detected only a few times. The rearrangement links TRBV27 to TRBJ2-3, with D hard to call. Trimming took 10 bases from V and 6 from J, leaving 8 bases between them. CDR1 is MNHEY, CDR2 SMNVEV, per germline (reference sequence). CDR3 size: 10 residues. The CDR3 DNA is TGTGCCACCAGATATGATACGCAGTATTTT. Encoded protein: CATRYDTQYF.

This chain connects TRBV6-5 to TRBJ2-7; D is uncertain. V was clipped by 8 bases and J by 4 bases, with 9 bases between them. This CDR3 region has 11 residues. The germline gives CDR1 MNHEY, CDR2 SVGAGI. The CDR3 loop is CASRGLYEQYF. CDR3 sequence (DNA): TGTGCCAGCCGCGGCCTATACGAGCAGTACTTC.

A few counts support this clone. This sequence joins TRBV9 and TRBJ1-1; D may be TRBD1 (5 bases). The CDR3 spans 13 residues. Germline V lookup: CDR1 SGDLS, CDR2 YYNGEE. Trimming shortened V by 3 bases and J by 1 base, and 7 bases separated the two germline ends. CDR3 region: CASSGGQNTEAFF. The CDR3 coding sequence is TGTGCCAGCAGCGGCGGACAGAACACTGAAGCTTTCTTT.